This T cell receptor beta chain comes out of a study of T-cell memory formation after mild COVID-19. Findings and caveats of the study: A subset of responding clones appeared in pre-infection memory, suggesting cross-reactive memory joined.

About this clonotype: Its specificity is not known.

TCRdb fed the 5' RACE reads into MiXCR, producing one record per CDR3 protein. The sample records hundreds of thousands of distinct CDR3 sequences, roughly 26% being singletons. Germline CDR1 is KGHDR and CDR2 is SFDVKD. This CDR3 has 17 residues. The ends lost 1 base at V and 0 bases at J; junction bases unmatched: 7. The TCR comes from an adult woman who had mild COVID-19 (a few samples of this study predate the infection). Cell type and time point are not known. The sequenced sample consisted of PBMCs or a T cell subset sorted from them (not recorded which). The chain combines TRBV24-1 with TRBJ1-1; 7 bases map to TRBD1. CDR3 protein: CATSDLDRALMNTEAFF. CDR3 nucleotide sequence: TGTGCCACCAGTGATTTAGACAGGGCCCTGATGAACACTGAAGCTTTCTTT.